This T cell receptor beta chain was captured by sequencing in a study of blood T cell repertoires in COVID-19. This table comes from immunoSEQ multiplex PCR, and its TCRdb copy is limited to in-frame clones, with some not included. Of roughly 50,000 clones in the sample, roughly 82% are singletons; the top ten hold less than 9.5%. Trimming removed 1 base at V and 6 bases at J, with 10 bases between. The germline CDR1 and CDR2 sequences are SGDLS and YYNGEE. The CDR3 runs 14 residues. The rearrangement uses TRBV9 and TRBJ2-2; a possible D gene is TRBD2 (6 bases). Sequencing was done on a sample of peripheral blood. The TCR sequence derives from a man aged 35-49 years with acute or convalescent COVID-19. CDR3 nucleotide sequence: TGTGCCAGCAGCGTAAGGACTAATGCCGGGGAGCTGTTTTTT. Its protein is CASSVRTNAGELFF.